A selection of T cell receptor beta chains follows, all from one sample in a study of T cells in narcolepsy. Clones were read by immunoSEQ multiplex PCR, and TCRdb kept only the in-frame ones, dropping some. Among around 25,000 clones, around 83% were seen once, and the ten largest hold 0.71%. The sequenced sample consisted of CD45RA- memory CD4+ T cells from PBMCs. Source of these receptors: a human donor with narcolepsy. CDR3s include the opening cysteine and the closing phenylalanine or tryptophan. D genes are given only for firm matches. Clone size appears in some rows only: once, few, many, or a class for an expanded clone.

TRBJ1-2 TRBV18 TRBD1 . CASSPRQGPPYGYTF TGTGCCAGCTCACCCCGACAGGGGCCTCCATATGGCTACACCTTC
TRBJ1-6 TRBV6-1 . . CASSEIKSRGSPLHF TGTGCCAGCAGTGAAATAAAGAGCCGGGGGTCACCCCTCCACTTT
TRBJ1-2 TRBV28 TRBD1 . CASSLPGQGAVGYGYTF TGTGCCAGCAGTCTCCCGGGACAGGGGGCCGTGGGCTATGGCTACACCTTC
TRBJ2-7 TRBV5-1 . . CASSLGGRAYEQYF TGCGCCAGCAGCTTGGGGGGGCGTGCCTACGAGCAGTACTTC
TRBJ2-7 TRBV5-1 TRBD1 few CASTPDRGRNEQYF TGCGCCAGCACCCCGGACAGGGGGAGGAACGAGCAGTACTTC
TRBJ1-2 TRBV6-5 TRBD1 . CATSYRGQGNYGYTF TGTGCCACGTCCTACAGGGGGCAGGGGAACTATGGCTACACCTTC
TRBJ1-4 TRBV6-5 . . CASSYSNARGEKLFF TGTGCCAGCAGTTACTCGAATGCTCGAGGGGAAAAACTGTTTTTT
TRBJ2-1 TRBV5-3 . . CARSSRTQGVLQFF TGTGCCAGAAGCTCTAGAACCCAGGGAGTTCTGCAGTTCTTC
TRBJ2-2 TRBV28 TRBD2 . CASSWSGRAGELFF TGTGCCAGCAGTTGGAGCGGGAGGGCCGGGGAGCTGTTTTTT
TRBJ2-1 TRBV2 TRBD1 . CASSRLQGAQGSYNEQFF TGTGCCAGCAGCCGTCTCCAGGGGGCGCAAGGGTCCTACAATGAGCAGTTCTTC
TRBJ2-7 TRBV5-3 . . CARSLSSHEQYF TGTGCCAGAAGCCTTAGTTCCCACGAGCAGTACTTC
TRBJ1-4 TRBV9 . . CASSVAGATNEKLFF TGTGCCAGCAGCGTAGCAGGGGCAACTAATGAAAAACTGTTTTTT
TRBJ2-1 TRBV7-3 TRBD2 . CASSPSGLPRNNEQFF TGTGCCAGCAGCCCTAGCGGACTGCCACGAAACAATGAGCAGTTCTTC
TRBJ2-7 TRBV10-2 . once CASSSGRSYEQYF TGCGCCAGCTCCTCGGGCCGGTCCTACGAGCAGTACTTC
TRBJ2-5 TRBV27 . . CASSPGLVGTQYF TGTGCCAGCAGTCCTGGACTCGTGGGGACCCAGTACTTC
TRBJ2-6 TRBV28 . few CASSLGGLRTLSGANVLTF TGTGCCAGCAGTTTAGGAGGCTTACGGACGCTCTCTGGGGCCAACGTCCTGACTTTC
TRBJ2-2 TRBV6-1 . few CASSLQAESTGELFF TGTGCCAGCAGTCTCCAAGCGGAGAGCACCGGGGAGCTGTTTTTT
TRBJ1-3 TRBV6-5 TRBD1 . CASSYRTGAGNTIYF TGTGCCAGCAGTTATAGGACAGGTGCTGGAAACACCATATATTTT
TRBJ1-1 TRBV9 TRBD1 . CASSVDPPGTVNTEAFF TGTGCCAGCAGCGTAGATCCCCCCGGGACAGTGAACACTGAAGCTTTCTTT
TRBJ2-1 TRBV4-3 TRBD2 . CASSQELAGAENEQFF TGCGCCAGCAGCCAAGAGCTAGCGGGGGCCGAAAATGAGCAGTTCTTC
TRBJ1-1 TRBV5-1 TRBD1 once CASSPGQGASTEAFF TGCGCCAGCAGCCCGGGACAGGGGGCGAGTACTGAAGCTTTCTTT
TRBJ2-3 TRBV2 . few CASSQEGLGEDTQYF TGTGCCAGCAGTCAAGAGGGTTTGGGCGAGGATACGCAGTATTTT
TRBJ1-1 TRBV19 . . CASSILNTEAFF TGTGCCAGTAGTATCTTGAACACTGAAGCTTTCTTT
TRBJ1-5 TRBV29-1 . . CSVEVARNQPQHF TGCAGCGTTGAAGTGGCGCGGAATCAGCCCCAGCATTTT
TRBJ2-1 TRBV5-5 TRBD2 . CASSLAASGRANEQFF TGTGCCAGCAGCTTGGCGGCTAGCGGGAGGGCCAATGAGCAGTTCTTC
TRBJ2-7 TRBV5-6 . . CASSLEIEQYF TGTGCCAGCAGCTTGGAGATCGAGCAGTACTTC
TRBJ2-5 TRBV9 . once CASSVATGTGGETQYF TGTGCCAGCAGCGTAGCTACAGGGACGGGTGGAGAGACCCAGTACTTC
TRBJ2-7 TRBV29-1 . . CSVDAGSYEQYF TGCAGCGTTGACGCCGGCTCCTACGAGCAGTACTTC
TRBJ2-7 TRBV27 TRBD2 . CASSFLGLAGGGAYEQYF TGTGCCAGCAGTTTCCTTGGACTAGCGGGAGGTGGTGCCTACGAGCAGTACTTC
TRBJ2-5 TRBV2 TRBD2 . CASSDGAGGETQYF TGTGCCAGCAGTGATGGAGCGGGGGGAGAGACCCAGTACTTC
TRBJ1-5 TRBV6-1 . . CASSEAYGGNQPQHF TGTGCCAGCAGTGAAGCTTACGGAGGGAATCAGCCCCAGCATTTT
TRBJ2-6 TRBV19 . . CASSTGSLSGANVLTF TGTGCCAGTAGTACGGGGTCCCTCTCTGGGGCCAACGTCCTGACTTTC
TRBJ2-3 TRBV5-1 . . CASRAFTSTDTQYF TGCGCCAGCAGGGCCTTCACTAGCACAGATACGCAGTATTTT
TRBJ2-3 TRBV7-2 . . CASSSSRDTQYF TGTGCCAGCAGCTCCTCACGAGATACGCAGTATTTT
TRBJ1-1 TRBV5-5 . . CASSSGPDTEAFF TGTGCCAGCAGCTCGGGCCCGGACACTGAAGCTTTCTTT
TRBJ2-2 TRBV19 TRBD2 . CASSGLAVGELFF TGTGCCAGTAGTGGACTAGCAGTCGGGGAGCTGTTTTTT
TRBJ1-5 TRBV7-2 TRBD1 . CASSFRPGQGSNQPQHF TGTGCCAGCAGCTTTAGGCCGGGACAGGGTAGCAATCAGCCCCAGCATTTT
TRBJ2-7 TRBV6-6 . . CASSYSTGGREQYF TGTGCCAGCAGTTACAGCACAGGCGGGCGCGAGCAGTACTTC
TRBJ2-5 TRBV6-6 . . CASALGGAEETQYF TGTGCCAGCGCCCTTGGGGGGGCCGAGGAGACCCAGTACTTC
TRBJ2-1 TRBV19 . . CASSPRGGSYNEQFF TGTGCCAGTAGCCCCAGGGGAGGATCGTACAATGAGCAGTTCTTC
TRBJ1-5 TRBV11-2 . . CASSLGPGRNQPQHF TGTGCCAGCAGCTTAGGCCCAGGGCGAAATCAGCCCCAGCATTTT
TRBJ1-1 TRBV5-6 . . CASSPSMNTEAFF TGTGCCAGCAGCCCCAGCATGAACACTGAAGCTTTCTTT
TRBJ2-5 TRBV25-1 . . CASSEYRTTYQETQYF TGTGCCAGCAGTGAATATAGGACTACCTACCAAGAGACCCAGTACTTC
TRBJ1-3 TRBV19 . . CATTRGGSGNTIYF TGTGCCACTACCCGAGGAGGGAGCGGAAACACCATATATTTT
TRBJ2-2 TRBV6-1 . once CASRPTNTGELFF TGTGCCAGCAGGCCTACAAACACCGGGGAGCTGTTTTTT
TRBJ1-2 TRBV5-1 . . CASSLGGNTVTIQEGRWGYTF TGCGCCAGCAGCTTGGGAGGGAATACTGTAACTATCCAAGAAGGACGCTGGGGCTACACCTTC
TRBJ2-3 TRBV6-1 TRBD2 . CASSLGTSGNTQYF TGTGCCAGCAGTCTCGGGACTAGCGGGAATACGCAGTATTTT
TRBJ2-5 TRBV7-2 TRBD1 . CASSLLTGWETQYF TGTGCCAGCAGCTTACTGACAGGGTGGGAGACCCAGTACTTC
TRBJ2-7 TRBV25-1 . . CASTQGGTGEQYF TGTGCCAGCACCCAGGGGGGAACCGGCGAGCAGTACTTC
TRBJ2-1 TRBV5-1 TRBD1 . CASSTWGQPNNEQFF TGCGCCAGCAGCACCTGGGGACAGCCGAACAATGAGCAGTTCTTC
TRBJ1-2 TRBV6-5 TRBD1 . CASSPGQGVYGYTF TGTGCCAGCAGCCCGGGACAGGGAGTTTATGGCTACACCTTC
TRBJ1-5 TRBV15 . . CATSRDYPGDSNQPQHF TGTGCCACCAGCAGAGATTACCCTGGGGACAGCAATCAGCCCCAGCATTTT
TRBJ2-3 TRBV29-1 TRBD1 . CSVEGVTGTGGPDTQYF TGCAGCGTTGAGGGGGTAACCGGGACAGGGGGCCCAGATACGCAGTATTTT
TRBJ2-7 TRBV6-1 . . CASFDTAYEQYF TGTGCCAGCTTCGATACAGCGTACGAGCAGTACTTC
TRBJ1-2 TRBV7-2 . . CASSPPSRDYGYTF TGTGCCAGCAGCCCCCCGTCGAGGGACTATGGCTACACCTTC
TRBJ2-5 TRBV19 . . CASSISRVQETQYF TGTGCCAGTAGTATCTCCAGGGTCCAAGAGACCCAGTACTTC
TRBJ1-1 TRBV19 . . CASSPPWQTGTEAFF TGTGCCAGTAGCCCCCCATGGCAAACAGGGACTGAAGCTTTCTTT